In this sample, the clone carrying this T cell receptor (beta chain) turned up many times. The antigen is not known. TCRdb re-derived calls from the 5' RACE reads in MiXCR, one entry per CDR3 protein. The table has fewer than 550,000 distinct CDR3 sequences, under 5.5% seen once. This record comes from a study of CD8 T cells in ankylosing spondylitis. Study-wide results and caveats: Ankylosing spondylitis blood appeared to carry a characteristic TCR beta motif of seven to nine highly homologous variants.

Material: blood, either unsorted or a sorted T cell fraction (not recorded which). This TCR came from a male donor with ankylosing spondylitis.

The CDR3 region has the DNA TGTGCCAGCAGCTTTTGGCGGGGGAACACTGAAGCTTTCTTT. The encoded protein is CASSFWRGNTEAFF. V gene TRBV7-6 combines with J gene TRBJ1-1; D unresolved. Looked up from germline, CDR1 is SGHVS and CDR2 is FNYEAQ. This CDR3 is 14 amino acids long. V was shortened by 3 bases and J by 1 base, with 9 bases between the two germline ends.